This T cell receptor (beta chain) was recorded in a study of blood T cell repertoires in COVID-19. Profiled with immunoSEQ multiplex PCR; TCRdb holds only in-frame clones, not every one. Of 85,000 to 120,000 clones in the sample, 71% are singletons; the top ten hold about 0.85%. The sequencing input was peripheral blood. This sequence originates from a human donor with acute or convalescent COVID-19. The donor label of this sample is uncertain.

The CDR3 reads CASSQRYRGNYGYTF. CDR3 in DNA: TGTGCCAGCAGCCAGAGATACAGGGGGAACTATGGCTACACCTTC. The V gene is TRBV3-1 (or the pseudogene TRBV3-2), the J gene TRBJ1-2, with 8 bases aligning to TRBD1. Per germline, CDR1 LGHDT and CDR2 YNNKEL (reference sequence). V lost 3 bases and J lost 2; bases outside the gene matches: 5. This CDR3 has 15 amino acids.